This entry concerns a single T cell receptor (beta chain). Its antigen is currently unknown. This sample is part of a study of naive and memory T cell subsets. An equimolar mix of two oligonucleotides served as the beta constant-region primer for TRBC1 and TRBC2. Ligated cDNA was amplified by four rounds of PCR with nested alpha and beta constant-region primers and SP2. TCRdb re-called the UMI-ligation and nested PCR reads through MiXCR, storing one row per CDR3 protein. Of 65,000 to 85,000 distinct CDR3 sequences listed, about an eighth are singletons. CD8 T cells were positively selected from what remained after CD4 positive selection. The CDR3 extends over 13 amino acids. Germline V gene data show CDR1 as SGHNT and CDR2 as YYREEE (reference sequence). V dropped 5 bases and J dropped 6; count of bases not matched to a gene: 7. Whole-study findings and limits: In naive cells, over 95% of TCR sequences were seen only once. Naive and memory subsets had different power law exponents for TCR abundance.

The chain recombines TRBV5-4 with TRBJ1-2; 7 nucleotides line up with TRBD1. The TCR was taken from a human donor in good health. The sequencing input was central memory CD4+ T cells from blood. The CDR3 DNA reads as TGTGCCAGCAGTCGTCAGGGGGTCGATGGCTACACCTTC. Residues: CASSRQGVDGYTF.